The TCR beta chain under discussion was sequenced for a study of shared clonotypes between healthy human individuals (dated by TCRdb to 2020 to 2022). Describing the broader study: Three men and two women, aged 18 to 49 years, made up the cohort. Different laboratories and diverse techniques were used to prepare libraries and sequence TCR repertoires, to increase sequencing depth and limit assay-specific biases. Per donor, leukapheresis produced somewhere between about 0.85 and 9.5 billion PBMCs. For each donor, CD4 naive and CD4 memory were each run on three plates, CD8 naive on two plates, and CD8 memory on one plate. Blood TCR repertoires of about 5 healthy adults were deeply sequenced to estimate repertoire size and the extent of clonotype sharing between individuals. Here is what the overall study found, with its caveats: Sampling was restricted to blood, and TCR repertoires in tissues likely differ from the TCR repertoires found in blood. Because the study included a small number of donors, the genetic and exposure-history diversity represented was limited. Rarefaction of sorted-subset datasets indicated incomplete sequencing despite the large sequencing depth. Larger estimated clonotype richness was generally found for naive subsets than for memory subsets. Higher generation probabilities were observed for clonotypes shared by all four sorted-subset donors than for non-shared clonotypes. Sharing across several donors was observed for roughly 5.4% of naive CD4, over 3% of naive CD8, 2% to 2.5% of memory CD4, and around 0.4% of memory CD8 clonotypes. Pairwise subsampling led to the expectation that sequencing depth would affect the degree of clonotype sharing among donors.

This clone was found many times. Its antigen is currently not known. Qualities for individual bases were not recorded, and no much larger clone is one base off. Using the deep immunoSEQ assay, multiplex PCR amplified TCR CDR3 regions from genomic DNA. Extracted genomic DNA from each cell subset was spread evenly across all wells of several immunoSEQ 96-well plates, with each plate serving as a replicate. Each replicate PCR for sorted subsets received 200 ng genomic DNA, equal to tens of thousands of T cell genomes. The purified libraries were quantified using a Qubit 3.0 fluorometer, sized with a Bioanalyzer 2100, and then quantified again using the KAPA Library Quantification kit. A separate single-read 150-cycle Illumina NextSeq 550 flow cell was used to sequence each immunoSEQ 96-well plate. For the original study's pipeline: The immunoSEQ output contained only junctional sequences without quality scores, so filtering could not match that applied to full-length reads. To assign V/J genes and CDR3, sequences were annotated against IMGT germline references using PyIR, a Python wrapper for IgBLAST v1.9. Reads were removed for weak V/J assignments (E-value above 1e-6), missing CDR3, stop codons, out-of-frame junctions, or ambiguous translated residues. V3J clonotypes were defined as sequences sharing the same inferred V gene, J gene, and CDR3 amino acid sequence. Percentage overlap between repertoires was calculated by dividing the number of shared unique clonotypes by the size of the smaller repertoire. Repertoire richness was assessed with RTK rarefaction, the Chao1 estimator, and Recon v2.1 estimates of unobserved clonotypes. Generation probabilities for all TCRbeta clonotypes obtained by the gDNA method from a few donors were computed using OLGA. Not all clones reach the TCRdb copy of this immuneACCESS table, which keeps in-frame sequences only. Checked studies attribute under half of the gap to unresolved V genes and leave the rest unexplained. The V and J calls and clone size come from that table; D and trimming were worked out from the DNA. This sample holds 550,000 to 850,000 clones; roughly 72% were observed only once. The top ten clones comprise approximately 2% of the sample.

Healthy HIV-negative adults with no recently reported acute infections or vaccinations were included as donors. Every donor was a Caucasian adult residing in Nashville, Tennessee, USA. CD4+ T cells were enriched by magnetic negative selection, after which naive cells were positively selected on CD45RA and the negative fraction was taken as the memory subset. Blood was collected by leukapheresis, and PBMCs were isolated by Ficoll-Histopaque density gradient centrifugation and then cryopreserved in liquid nitrogen vapor phase. Analytical flow cytometry was used to check the purity and quantity of every magnetically sorted T cell population. From each sorted fraction, genomic DNA was isolated and quantified by UV absorbance on a Nanodrop 2000c. The CDR3 holds 15 amino acids from the cysteine to the phenylalanine. The kept DNA is CDR3 alone, 45 bases in frame from the first base. Trimming takes 3 bases from V and 0 bases from J, and the germline ends sit 12 bases apart. As encoded in the germline V gene, CDR1 is SNHLY while CDR2 is FYNNEI.

The chain is assembled from TRBV2 and TRBJ2-7; TRBD1 is perhaps the D gene, given 6 matching bases. The clonotype comes from a woman between 25 and 40 years old in good health. Sequencing used memory CD4+ T cells sorted from blood. In the paper's terms, the cell subset or site label means: CD45RA-negative fraction. The CDR3 reads CASSEQGIPSYEQYF. The DNA reads TGTGCCAGCAGTGAGCAGGGGATACCCTCCTACGAGCAGTACTTC. The CDR3 plus the reference TRBV2 and TRBJ2-7 genes for the other parts give the full variable domain: EPEVTQTPSHQVTQMGQEVILRCVPISNHLYFYWYRQILGQKVEFLVSFYNNEISEKSEIFDDQFSVERPDGSNFTLKIRSTKLEDSAMYFCASSEQGIPSYEQYFGPGTRLTVT.